Shown below are 9 T cell receptor beta chains from a single sample sequenced in a study of shared clonotypes between healthy human individuals. Libraries were prepared by immunoSEQ multiplex PCR; TCRdb keeps only in-frame clonotypes and omits some of them. The sample has around 2,000,000 clones; 90% to 95% are singletons. The sequencing input was naive CD4+ T cells sorted from blood. Subset indicated: CD45RA+ positively selected. The receptors were gathered from a young man in good health.

The J gene is TRBJ1-4, the V gene TRBV2, with D possibly being TRBD1 (5 bases). The CDR3 extends over 14 amino acids. The V end lost 6 bases, the J end lost 4 bases, and 12 bases lay between the germline ends. Germline CDR1 and CDR2: SNHLY and FYNNEI. The CDR3 DNA sequence: TGTGCCAGCAGAACCGGGACGGTTAATGAAAAACTGTTTTTT. Translated: CASRTGTVNEKLFF.

The chain has TRBV5-4 and TRBJ2-5; 12 bases map to TRBD2. CDR3 length: 17 residues. CDR1 SGHNT and CDR2 YYREEE come from the germline V gene (reference sequence). J gave up 5 bases and V 4 bases, and 12 bases lay outside the gene matches. CDR3 DNA: TGTGCCAGCAGCACAGCTAGCGGGAGGGCAAGTGGGGAGACCCAGTACTTC. Residues: CASSTASGRASGETQYF.

The chain links TRBV6-5 to TRBJ1-2; 7 nucleotides align to TRBD1. Germline values: CDR1 MNHEY, CDR2 SVGAGI. Unmatched junction bases numbered 10, after V lost 5 bases and J lost 4 bases. There are 15 residues in the CDR3. The CDR3 reads CASSRNRDSSYGYTF. The CDR3 bases are TGTGCCAGCAGTAGAAATCGGGACAGCTCCTATGGCTACACCTTC.

The chain couples TRBV5-6 to TRBJ1-2; 10 bases match TRBD1. This CDR3 is 14 amino acids long. CDR1 and CDR2 from the germline V gene are SGHDT and YYEEEE. V gave up 3 bases and J gave up 4 bases; unmatched junction bases: 3. The CDR3 coding sequence is TGTGCCAGCAGCTCGGGACAGGGGAGCTATGGCTACACCTTC. Encoded protein: CASSSGQGSYGYTF.

Points on this clone: Different DNA sequences within this sample yield the same CDR3. The V gene is TRBV5-4, the J gene TRBJ2-7, with D unclear. Per germline, CDR1 SGHNT and CDR2 YYREEE (reference sequence). V lost 0 bases and J lost 2, with 9 bases in between. CDR3 length: 14 amino acids. The CDR3 region has the DNA TGTGCCAGCAGCTTGGGTCTAGGTACCTACGAGCAGTACTTC. This gives the protein CASSLGLGTYEQYF. Combining the CDR3 with reference TRBV5-4 and TRBJ2-7 gives the whole variable domain ETGVTQSPTHLIKTRGQQVTLRCSSQSGHNTVSWYQQALGQGPQFIFQYYREEENGRGNFPPRFSGLQFPNYSSELNVNALELDDSALYLCASSLGLGTYEQYFGPGTRLTVT.

The chain joins TRBV28 to TRBJ1-5; 10 bases agree with TRBD1. This CDR3 is 13 amino acids long. Germline values: CDR1 MDHEN, CDR2 SYDVKM. The junction had 4 bases not matched to a gene; V was cut back by 8 bases and J by 6 bases. In DNA, the CDR3 is TGTGCCAGCGGACAGGGGGGAGCTCAGCCCCAGCATTTT. Amino acid sequence: CASGQGGAQPQHF.

J is TRBJ1-5 and V is TRBV28; D might be TRBD1 (6 bases). The CDR3 has 16 residues. The germline V and J ends were trimmed by 3 bases and 3 bases, with 15 bases remaining between them. Germline values: CDR1 MDHEN, CDR2 SYDVKM. CDR3 nucleotides: TGTGCCAGCAGTTTTTTCGCGGGACAAAACAATCAGCCCCAGCATTTT. The encoded protein is CASSFFAGQNNQPQHF.

This sequence joins TRBV7-2 and TRBJ1-1; 7 bases line up with TRBD1. CDR3 length: 19 residues. Germline values: CDR1 SGHTA, CDR2 FQGNSA. The V gene end was trimmed by 4 bases and the J gene end by 0 bases; junction bases not matched to a gene: 17. This CDR3 reads CASSSANFQGVLVNTEAFF. The CDR3 region has the DNA TGTGCCAGCAGCTCGGCCAACTTCCAGGGGGTTCTAGTGAACACTGAAGCTTTCTTT.

The gene calls are TRBV19 and TRBJ1-6; 8 bases map to TRBD1. The CDR3 totals 15 residues. J was trimmed by 5 bases and V by 9 bases; bases with no gene match: 9. Germline assignment: CDR1 LNHDA and CDR2 SQIVND (reference sequence). CDR3 region: CASKGQARDNSPLHF. CDR3 DNA sequence: TGTGCCAGCAAGGGACAGGCGAGGGATAATTCACCCCTCCACTTT.